One sample yielded the 9 T cell receptor beta chains listed below, sequenced in a study of CD4+ T cells in melanoma. Using immunoSEQ multiplex PCR, the repertoire was profiled, and TCRdb retains in-frame clones only, with some absent. The table has roughly 120,000 clones, around 92% seen once. Sequenced material: peripheral blood. The source is a human donor with melanoma.

The rearrangement uses TRBV28 and TRBJ2-3; 10 bases are shared with TRBD2. The CDR3 covers 17 residues. Germline values: CDR1 MDHEN, CDR2 SYDVKM. After removal of 6 bases from V and 2 bases from J, the junction contained 11 bases not matched to a gene. The CDR3 sequence: CASSSPFGLAATDTQYF. Here the CDR3 DNA reads TGTGCCAGCAGCAGCCCTTTCGGACTAGCGGCCACAGATACGCAGTATTTT.

The genes are TRBV5-1 and TRBJ2-5, with 7 bases aligning to TRBD1. The CDR3 spans 15 residues. The V gene's germline CDR1 is SGHRS and CDR2 YFSETQ. The V segment lost 1 base and the J segment 3 bases; nucleotides outside the gene matches: 6. DNA for the CDR3: TGCGCCAGCAGCTTGACCGGGACAGCTGAAGAGACCCAGTACTTC. Translating it yields CASSLTGTAEETQYF.

The chain couples TRBV28 to TRBJ1-4; D not resolved. The CDR3 contains 16 residues. The V and J ends lost 2 bases and 3 bases respectively, with 13 bases between them. Germline V CDR1 and CDR2: MDHEN, SYDVKM. The CDR3 nucleotides are TGTGCCAGCAGTTTAAGGTTGCGTAGTTCTAATGAAAAACTGTTTTTT. Amino acid sequence: CASSLRLRSSNEKLFF.

The chain combines TRBV7-2 with TRBJ2-3; 11 positions agree with TRBD2. There are 15 residues in the CDR3. Unmatched junction bases numbered 2, after V lost 2 bases and J lost 4 bases. In germline, CDR1 is SGHTA, CDR2 FQGNSA. The DNA for the CDR3 is TGTGCCAGCAGCTTATTAGCGGGAGGGCCAGATACGCAGTATTTT. It specifies CASSLLAGGPDTQYF.

This chain connects TRBV7-3 to TRBJ2-7; maybe TRBD1 (5 bases). The CDR3 sequence is 13 residues long. The germline V and J ends were trimmed by 5 bases and 7 bases, with 15 bases remaining between them. Germline CDR1 and CDR2: SGHTA and FQGTGA. CDR3 protein: CASSPGHRREQYF. For the CDR3, the DNA is TGTGCCAGCAGCCCTGGACACCGTCGAGAGCAGTACTTC.

The chain has TRBV7-2 and TRBJ2-7; D is unresolved. Germline V gene lookup returns CDR1 SGHTA and CDR2 FQGNSA. This CDR3 spans 16 amino acids. Trimming left V 1 base short and J 2 bases short, with 15 bases between. CDR3 in DNA: TGTGCCAGCAGCTTAGGGTTCCCCCCGGCCGCCTACGAGCAGTACTTC. This sequence encodes CASSLGFPPAAYEQYF.

The V gene is TRBV7-8, the J gene TRBJ1-5, with D maybe TRBD1 (5 bases). Germline lookup yields CDR1 SGHVS and CDR2 FQNEAQ. Trimming removed 2 bases at V and 7 bases at J, with 9 bases between. The CDR3 runs 13 residues. The CDR3 reads CASSLSGGQPQHF. CDR3 DNA sequence: TGTGCCAGCAGCTTATCGGGGGGGCAGCCCCAGCATTTT.

This clone has more than one count but fewer than ten. This sequence joins TRBV18 and TRBJ1-5; D is possibly TRBD1 (5 bases). The germline V gene has CDR1 KGHSH and CDR2 LQKENI. CDR3 length: 14 residues. The V end lost 5 bases, the J end lost 3 bases, and 11 bases lay between the germline ends. The DNA for the CDR3 is TGTGCCAGCTCATCAGTCGGGGCCAATCAGCCCCAGCATTTT. Its protein product is CASSSVGANQPQHF.

The V and J genes are TRBV2 and TRBJ2-3; D possibly corresponds to TRBD2 (6 bases). The CDR3 has 13 residues. Between the trimmed V and J ends, which lost 11 bases and 4 bases, there was a span of 16 bases. Germline CDR1 and CDR2: SNHLY and FYNNEI. In DNA form, the CDR3 reads TGTGCCTTACTGGAGGGTGAGGCAGATACGCAGTATTTT. Protein sequence: CALLEGEADTQYF.